This passage covers 32 T cell receptor beta chains from one sample sequenced in a study of CD8 T cells in Susac syndrome. Random hexamers primed reverse transcription of roughly 0.45 to 1 ug RNA. TCRdb reanalysed the immunoSEQ multiplex PCR reads using MiXCR and keeps one entry per CDR3 protein. The table lists under 300,000 distinct CDR3 sequences, almost 97% of them singletons, with 0.1% in the top ten. Sequencing used CD4+ T cells from PBMCs. These TCRs come from a human donor with Susac syndrome.

This chain uses TRBV29-1 with TRBJ1-3; D remains ambiguous. V lost 3 bases to trimming and J lost 0 bases, with 9 bases between them. Germline V lookup: CDR1 SQVTM, CDR2 ANQGSEA. The CDR3 has 14 residues. The CDR3 DNA reads as TGCAGCGTTGATTCGGGGTTCTCTGGAAACACCATATATTTT. This encodes CSVDSGFSGNTIYF.

The chain joins TRBV20-1 to TRBJ1-1, with a possible D match to TRBD1 (6 bases). CDR1 and CDR2 from the germline V gene are DFQATT and SNEGSKA (reference sequence). Trimming stripped 0 bases from V and 3 bases from J, with 20 bases between. CDR3 length: 17 residues. CDR3 sequence: CSARDTSDGTGYTEAFF. CDR3 bases: TGCAGTGCTAGAGATACTTCAGACGGAACAGGGTACACTGAAGCTTTCTTT.

This clonotype was found once. The chain joins TRBV4-1 to TRBJ1-1; a weak D match, TRBD1 (5 bases). Looked up from germline, CDR1 is MGHRA and CDR2 is YSYEKL. V was trimmed by 0 bases and J by 5 bases, leaving 19 bases between them. This CDR3 is built from 17 residues. The DNA for the CDR3 is TGCGCCAGCAGCCAAGAATCCAGGGTAAGTCGGGGAACTGAAGCTTTCTTT. It specifies CASSQESRVSRGTEAFF.

The chain links TRBV15 to TRBJ1-1, with D tentatively TRBD1 (6 bases). V shed 0 bases and J shed 7 bases, with 12 bases lying between them. The CDR3 consists of 14 residues. Germline V lookup: CDR1 LNHNV, CDR2 YYDKDF (reference sequence). The CDR3: CATSREAGVREAFF. In DNA form, the CDR3 reads TGTGCCACCAGCAGAGAGGCAGGGGTCCGTGAAGCTTTCTTT.

J is TRBJ2-3 and V is TRBV28; D unclear. Trimming shortened V by 2 bases and J by 1 base, and 13 bases separated the two germline ends. This CDR3 has 16 residues. Per the germline V gene, CDR1 is MDHEN and CDR2 is SYDVKM. This CDR3 reads CASSLGLGVGTDTQYF. CDR3 sequence (DNA): TGTGCCAGCAGTTTAGGCCTAGGTGTGGGCACAGATACGCAGTATTTT.

Here the CDR3 reads CAWGREIQHF. The DNA of the CDR3 is TGTGCCTGGGGCAGGGAGATTCAGCATTTT. This chain links TRBV30 with TRBJ1-5; maybe TRBD1 (5 bases). Germline V gene sequence: CDR1 GTSNPN, CDR2 SVGIG (reference sequence). The length of the CDR3 is 10 residues. V was trimmed by 5 bases and J by 13 bases, leaving 12 bases between them.

The chain joins TRBV12-3 or TRBV12-4 to TRBJ1-2; 7 nucleotides align to TRBD1. This CDR3 contains 12 residues. Unmatched junction bases numbered 7, after V lost 7 bases and J lost 8 bases. The CDR3 DNA sequence: TGTGCCAGCAACTCGAACAGGGGAGGCTACACCTTC. Translation: CASNSNRGGYTF.

The V call is TRBV30, the J call TRBJ2-5, with 9 bases aligning to TRBD1. V gave up 8 bases and J gave up 5 bases; unmatched junction bases: 12. The CDR3 is 14 amino acids. CDR1 is GTSNPN and CDR2 is SVGIG in the germline V gene (reference sequence). The CDR3 sequence is CATFRQGGRETQYF. For the CDR3, the DNA is TGTGCCACCTTTCGACAGGGGGGTCGGGAGACCCAGTACTTC. Full variable domain (outside the CDR3, taken from reference TRBV30 and TRBJ2-5): SQTIHQWPATLVQPVGSPLSLECTVEGTSNPNLYWYRQAAGRGLQLLFYSVGIGQISSEVPQNLSASRPQDRQFILSSKKLLLSDSGFYLCATFRQGGRETQYFGPGTRLLVL.

This chain uses TRBV7-9 with TRBJ2-1; 7 bases fit TRBD2. Germline values: CDR1 SEHNR, CDR2 FQNEAQ (reference sequence). Trimming cost V 3 bases and J 11 bases; bases outside gene matches: 4. The CDR3 loop spans 12 amino acids. This CDR3 reads CASSLSSGQQFF. CDR3 sequence (DNA): TGTGCCAGCAGCTTGTCTAGCGGACAGCAGTTCTTC.

A single count supports this clonotype. V is TRBV20-1 and J is TRBJ2-5; TRBD2 matches at 7 bases. The CDR3 loop spans 16 amino acids. The V gene end was trimmed by 6 bases and the J gene end by 1 base; junction bases not matched to a gene: 14. Germline CDR1 and CDR2: DFQATT and SNEGSKA (reference sequence). The CDR3 DNA reads TGCAGTGCCTCCGAGGATGAGGGAGGGCTCCAAGAGACCCAGTACTTC. Encoded protein: CSASEDEGGLQETQYF.

This clonotype was observed once. The J gene is TRBJ1-1, the V gene TRBV4-1; no clear D gene. The CDR3 is 14 residues long. Trimming took off 4 bases at V and 0 bases at J, with 9 bases between the two ends. Germline V gene data show CDR1 as MGHRA and CDR2 as YSYEKL. CDR3 protein: CASSLRDMNTEAFF. The DNA for the CDR3 is TGCGCCAGCAGCCTCCGGGATATGAACACTGAAGCTTTCTTT.

The V call is TRBV6-6, the J call TRBJ2-7; D unresolved. Germline CDR1 reads MNHNY; CDR2 reads SVGAGI (reference sequence). The V end lost 4 bases, the J end lost 2 bases, and 15 bases lay between the germline ends. CDR3 length: 15 amino acids. The CDR3 spells CASSWAAPGAYEQYF. The CDR3 DNA is TGTGCCAGCAGTTGGGCAGCTCCAGGAGCCTACGAGCAGTACTTC.

The chain uses TRBV4-1 and TRBJ1-5, with a tentative D call TRBD1 (5 bases). Trimming removed 2 bases from V and 4 bases from J, with 12 bases in between. The germline V gene has CDR1 MGHRA and CDR2 YSYEKL. This CDR3 has 15 amino acids. The CDR3 nucleotides are TGCGCCAGCAGCCAATCCGGGACCCTTAATCAGCCCCAGCATTTT. Translation gives CASSQSGTLNQPQHF.

The chain employs TRBV7-9 and TRBJ2-5; no definite D call. Germline-derived CDR1 and CDR2 are SEHNR and FQNEAQ (reference sequence). The CDR3 runs 16 residues. Trimming pared 5 bases from V and 0 bases from J, leaving 16 bases between. CDR3 DNA: TGTGCCAGCAGCCCGAGCCACGTACTGTACCAAGAGACCCAGTACTTC. It yields the protein CASSPSHVLYQETQYF.

The chain has TRBV29-1 and TRBJ2-1; 8 bases agree with TRBD2. The CDR3 consists of 15 residues. The V gene end was trimmed by 7 bases and the J gene end by 5 bases; junction bases not matched to a gene: 13. CDR1 SQVTM and CDR2 ANQGSEA come from the germline V gene. The DNA for the CDR3 is TGCAGCGGGGAGGGTCCAGCGGGAGCCAACAATGAGCAGTTCTTC. Protein: CSGEGPAGANNEQFF.

This chain joins TRBV7-9 and TRBJ1-2; weak D call: TRBD1 (6 bases). Trimming took 3 bases from V and 10 from J, leaving 18 bases between them. Germline CDR1 is SEHNR and CDR2 is FQNEAQ (reference sequence). The CDR3 has 14 residues. The CDR3 sequence is CASSFLPRDRLYTF. Here the CDR3 DNA reads TGTGCCAGCAGCTTTCTCCCCCGCGACAGGCTCTACACCTTC.

The chain employs TRBV5-1 and TRBJ2-7, with D possibly matching TRBD1 (6 bases). Germline loops: CDR1 SGHRS, CDR2 YFSETQ. This CDR3 has 14 amino acids. V lost 4 bases to trimming and J lost 0 bases, with 11 bases between them. This chain's CDR3 is CASSTQGTSYEQYF. As DNA, the CDR3 is TGCGCCAGCAGCACACAGGGCACCTCCTACGAGCAGTACTTC.

A remark on this clonotype: Compared with germline, one end of the junction differs, possibly owing to a read error. This chain links TRBV9 with TRBJ1-3, with D perhaps TRBD1 (6 bases). CDR3 length equals 15 residues. Germline CDR1 and CDR2: SGDLS and YYNGEE. The CDR3 protein is CASSLTGGSGNTIYF. CDR3 nucleotides: TGCGCCAGCAGCTTGACCGGGGGCTCGGGAAACACCATATATTTT. The variable domain in full, completed from reference TRBV9 and TRBJ1-3, reads DSGVTQTPKHLITATGQRVTLRCSPRSGDLSVYWYQQSLDQGLQFLIQYYNGEERAKGNILERFSAQQFPDLHSELNLSSLELGDSALYFCASSLTGGSGNTIYFGEGSWLTVV.

The chain links TRBV7-3 to TRBJ2-5; 9 nucleotides align to TRBD1. J lost 4 bases, V lost 3 bases, and 9 bases had no gene match. This CDR3 spans 16 amino acids. CDR1 is SGHTA and CDR2 is FQGTGA in the germline V gene. This CDR3 is CASSFRGTGTGETQYF. For the CDR3, the DNA is TGTGCCAGCAGCTTTCGAGGGACAGGGACGGGAGAGACCCAGTACTTC.

The genes are TRBV10-3 and TRBJ2-1; TRBD1 or TRBD2 may be the D gene (5 bases each). V lost 11 bases, J lost 5 bases, and 16 bases lay in between. This CDR3 contains 13 residues. The V gene's germline CDR1 is ENHRY and CDR2 SYGVKD. In nucleotides, the CDR3 is TGTGCCGCCTTCGGGGCAGACAACAATGAGCAGTTCTTC. It encodes CAAFGADNNEQFF.

The CDR3 loop reads CASSLRRRRDSNYEQYF. Here the CDR3 DNA reads TGTGCCAGCAGCTTACGGCGACGACGGGACTCCAATTACGAGCAGTACTTC. The chain joins TRBV7-3 to TRBJ2-7, with D maybe TRBD2 (6 bases). This CDR3 has 17 residues. The germline V gene encodes CDR1 SGHTA and CDR2 FQGTGA. Between the trimmed V and J ends, which lost 2 bases and 4 bases, there was a span of 21 bases.

The CDR3 DNA reads as TGTGCCTGGAGTGTACGGGGACTGCCGAACACCGGGGAGCTGTTTTTT. Translating gives CAWSVRGLPNTGELFF. This chain links TRBV30 with TRBJ2-2, with TRBD2 as a possible D gene (6 bases). Deletions cut 0 bases from V and 0 bases from J, with 11 bases between. CDR3 length: 16 amino acids. In germline, CDR1 is GTSNPN, CDR2 SVGIG (reference sequence). The full variable domain, rest sourced from reference TRBV30 and TRBJ2-2, is SQTIHQWPATLVQPVGSPLSLECTVEGTSNPNLYWYRQAAGRGLQLLFYSVGIGQISSEVPQNLSASRPQDRQFILSSKKLLLSDSGFYLCAWSVRGLPNTGELFFGEGSRLTVL.

J is TRBJ2-3 and V is TRBV5-1; 9 bases match TRBD2. This CDR3 is 18 amino acids long. Germline CDR1 and CDR2: SGHRS and YFSETQ. With V trimmed by 2 bases and J by 4 bases, 14 bases remained unmatched. The DNA for the CDR3 is TGCGCCAGCAGCTTTAGCGGGAGCCTTGGTTTAATCTCAGATACGCAGTATTTT. Its translation: CASSFSGSLGLISDTQYF.

The chain recombines TRBV19 with TRBJ2-5; D perhaps matches TRBD1 (6 bases). This CDR3 spans 15 amino acids. CDR1 and CDR2 from the germline V gene are LNHDA and SQIVND (reference sequence). The V and J ends lost 6 bases and 0 bases respectively, with 14 bases between them. The CDR3 sequence is CASSPTTGDQETQYF. CDR3 nucleotides: TGTGCCAGTAGCCCAACGACAGGCGACCAAGAGACCCAGTACTTC.

V is TRBV6-4 and J is TRBJ1-1; D unresolved. Germline assignment: CDR1 MRHNA and CDR2 SNTAGT. Trimming took off 4 bases at V and 6 bases at J, with 15 bases between the two ends. This CDR3 is built from 14 residues. In DNA, the CDR3 is TGTGCCAGCAGTGCCCTTTACGGGTCGGCTGAAGCTTTCTTT. The encoded protein is CASSALYGSAEAFF.

The chain joins TRBV20-1 to TRBJ2-7; possibly TRBD1 or TRBD2 for D (5 bases each). This CDR3 has 13 residues. Deletions cut 5 bases from V and 2 bases from J, with 13 bases between. Per the germline V gene, CDR1 is DFQATT and CDR2 is SNEGSKA (reference sequence). CDR3 in amino acids: CSAEQAGPYEQYF. The CDR3, as DNA: TGCAGTGCTGAACAGGCGGGCCCCTACGAGCAGTACTTC.

The chain recombines TRBV6-5 with TRBJ2-3, with 9 nucleotides matching TRBD2. Germline CDR1 and CDR2: MNHEY and SVGAGI. V shed 6 bases and J 5 bases; nucleotides not matched to a gene: 9. The CDR3 is made up of 15 amino acids. In nucleotides, the CDR3 is TGTGCCAGCAGCTATAGCGGGAGATGGGGAGATACGCAGTATTTT. Its protein product is CASSYSGRWGDTQYF.

V and J are TRBV2 and TRBJ2-3, with D possibly being TRBD2 (5 bases). V dropped 3 bases and J dropped 2 bases, with 15 bases sitting between them. CDR1 is SNHLY, CDR2 FYNNEI, per germline. The CDR3 loop spans 16 amino acids. DNA of the CDR3: TGTGCCAGCAGTGAGGTTTGGGCGGGCCTCACAGATACGCAGTATTTT. Protein sequence: CASSEVWAGLTDTQYF.

Here the CDR3 reads CASKVRDSFYEQYF. In DNA form, the CDR3 reads TGTGCCAGCAAGGTCCGGGACTCCTTCTACGAGCAGTACTTC. The chain uses TRBV6-6 and TRBJ2-7, with D maybe TRBD2 (6 bases). V shed 7 bases and J shed 3 bases, with 16 bases lying between them. The length of the CDR3 is 14 residues. Germline CDR1 MNHNY, CDR2 SVGAGI (reference sequence).

The rearrangement joins TRBV30 to TRBJ2-7, with D unclear. Germline V gene sequence: CDR1 GTSNPN, CDR2 SVGIG (reference sequence). CDR3 size: 13 residues. The CDR3 region is CARTSGLDGEQYF. For the CDR3, the DNA is TGTGCTCGCACCTCGGGTCTAGACGGCGAGCAGTACTTC.

V is TRBV13 and J is TRBJ1-1; 11 bases are shared with TRBD1. The ends lost 5 bases at V and 11 bases at J; junction bases unmatched: 7. The CDR3 is made up of 13 amino acids. CDR1 and CDR2 from the germline V gene are PRHDT and FYEKMQ (reference sequence). The CDR3 DNA follows: TGTGCCAGCAGCCCCCGGACAGGGGGCTTTGCTTTCTTT. It encodes CASSPRTGGFAFF.

The chain joins TRBV7-2 to TRBJ1-3; D uncertain. Germline V CDR1 and CDR2: SGHTA, FQGNSA. The V end was cut by 5 bases, the J end by 0 bases, with 5 bases between. This CDR3 is 13 amino acids long. CDR3 bases: TGTGCCAGCAGCCGGGACTCTGGAAACACCATATATTTT. Protein: CASSRDSGNTIYF.